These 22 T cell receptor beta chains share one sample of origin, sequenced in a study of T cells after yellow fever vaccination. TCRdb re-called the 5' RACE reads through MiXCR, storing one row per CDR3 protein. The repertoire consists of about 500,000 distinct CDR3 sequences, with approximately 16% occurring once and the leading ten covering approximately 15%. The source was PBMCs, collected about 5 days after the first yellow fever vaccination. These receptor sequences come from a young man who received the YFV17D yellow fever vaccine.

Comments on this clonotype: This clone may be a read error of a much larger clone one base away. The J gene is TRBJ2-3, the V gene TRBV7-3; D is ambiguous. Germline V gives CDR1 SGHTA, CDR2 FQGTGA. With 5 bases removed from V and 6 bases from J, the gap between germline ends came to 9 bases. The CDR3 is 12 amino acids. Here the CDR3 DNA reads TGTGCCAGCAGCGCCAACTTGGATACGCAGTATTTT. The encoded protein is CASSANLDTQYF.

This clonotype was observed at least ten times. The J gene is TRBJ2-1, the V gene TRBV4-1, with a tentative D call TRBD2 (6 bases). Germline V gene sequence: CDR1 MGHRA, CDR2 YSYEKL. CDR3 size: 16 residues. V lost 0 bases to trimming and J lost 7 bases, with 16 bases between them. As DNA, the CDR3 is TGCGCCAGCAGCCAAGATTTTGCGGGAACGGTAAATGAGCAGTTCTTC. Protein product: CASSQDFAGTVNEQFF.

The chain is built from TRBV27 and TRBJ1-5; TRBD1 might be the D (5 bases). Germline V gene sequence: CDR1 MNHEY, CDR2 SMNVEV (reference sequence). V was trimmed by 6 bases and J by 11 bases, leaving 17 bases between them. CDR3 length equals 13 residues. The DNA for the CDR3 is TGTGCCAGCAGCCCCTCCGGGGCTTGGGCCCAGCATTTT. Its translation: CASSPSGAWAQHF.

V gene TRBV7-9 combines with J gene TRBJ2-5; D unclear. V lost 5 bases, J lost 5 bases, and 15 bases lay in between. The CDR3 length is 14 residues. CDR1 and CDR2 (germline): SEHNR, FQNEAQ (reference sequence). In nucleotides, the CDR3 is TGTGCCAGCAGCCGCCGGACCACTTGGGAGACCCAGTACTTC. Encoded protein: CASSRRTTWETQYF.

DNA of the CDR3: TGTGCCAGCAGTCCTCTCAGGGGATTCGGGGAGACCCAGTACTTC. Protein sequence: CASSPLRGFGETQYF. The chain couples TRBV6-1 to TRBJ2-5, with D possibly being TRBD1 (6 bases). CDR3 length: 15 amino acids. V lost 5 bases to trimming and J lost 5 bases, with 18 bases between them. Germline CDR1 reads MNHNS; CDR2 reads SASEGT.

The CDR3 region has the DNA TGTGCCAGCAGCTGGGGTCCGGGACTAGCGGGGGCGCGAGGCACCGGGGAGCTGTTTTTT. Its translation is CASSWGPGLAGARGTGELFF. The chain uses TRBV7-4 and TRBJ2-2; 14 positions agree with TRBD2. V was pared by 4 bases and J by 4 bases, with 14 bases of the junction left unmatched. The CDR3 is 20 residues long. CDR1 and CDR2 (germline): SGHVT, SQSDAQ.

CDR3 sequence (DNA): TGTGCCAGCATTGGGAGGGGGCCTCCCTCCTACAATGAGCAGTTCTTC. Translating gives CASIGRGPPSYNEQFF. The gene calls are TRBV28 and TRBJ2-1, with D tentatively TRBD1 or TRBD2 (7 bases each). Per the germline V gene, CDR1 is MDHEN and CDR2 is SYDVKM. CDR3 size: 16 residues. Trimming took 7 bases from V and 0 from J, leaving 16 bases between them.

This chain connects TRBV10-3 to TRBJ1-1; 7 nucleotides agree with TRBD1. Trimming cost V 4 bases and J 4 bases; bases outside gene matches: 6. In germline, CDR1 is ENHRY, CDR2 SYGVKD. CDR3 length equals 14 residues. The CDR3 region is CAISAFDRATEAFF. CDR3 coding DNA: TGTGCCATCAGTGCCTTTGACAGGGCCACTGAAGCTTTCTTT.

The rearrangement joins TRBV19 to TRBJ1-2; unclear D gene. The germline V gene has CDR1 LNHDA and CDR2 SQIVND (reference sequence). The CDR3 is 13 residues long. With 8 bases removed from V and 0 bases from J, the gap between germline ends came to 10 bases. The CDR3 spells CASLRSTNYGYTF. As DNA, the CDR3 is TGTGCCAGTCTCAGGAGTACTAACTATGGCTACACCTTC.

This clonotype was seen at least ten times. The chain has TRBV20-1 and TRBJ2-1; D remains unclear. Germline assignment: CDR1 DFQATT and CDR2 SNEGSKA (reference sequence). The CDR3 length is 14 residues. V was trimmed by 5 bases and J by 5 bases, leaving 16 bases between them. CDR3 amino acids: CSAARVSLHNEQFF. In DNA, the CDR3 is TGCAGTGCTGCAAGGGTTTCACTCCACAATGAGCAGTTCTTC.

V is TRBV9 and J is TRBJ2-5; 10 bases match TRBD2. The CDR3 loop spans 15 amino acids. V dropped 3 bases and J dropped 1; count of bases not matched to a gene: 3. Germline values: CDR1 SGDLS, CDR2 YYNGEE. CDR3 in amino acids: CASSASGGFQETQYF. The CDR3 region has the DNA TGTGCCAGCAGCGCTAGCGGGGGTTTCCAAGAGACCCAGTACTTC.

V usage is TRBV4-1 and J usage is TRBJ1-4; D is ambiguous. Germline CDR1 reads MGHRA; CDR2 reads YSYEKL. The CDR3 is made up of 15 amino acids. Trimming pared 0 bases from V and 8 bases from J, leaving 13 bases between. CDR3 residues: CASSQDSLWVEKLFF. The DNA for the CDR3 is TGCGCCAGCAGCCAAGATAGCCTCTGGGTGGAAAAACTGTTTTTT.

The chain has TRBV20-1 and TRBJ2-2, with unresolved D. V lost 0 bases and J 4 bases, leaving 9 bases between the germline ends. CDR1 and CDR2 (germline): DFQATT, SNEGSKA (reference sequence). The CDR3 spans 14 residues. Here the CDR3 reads CSARDPRSTGELFF. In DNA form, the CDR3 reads TGCAGTGCTAGAGACCCCAGATCCACCGGGGAGCTGTTTTTT.

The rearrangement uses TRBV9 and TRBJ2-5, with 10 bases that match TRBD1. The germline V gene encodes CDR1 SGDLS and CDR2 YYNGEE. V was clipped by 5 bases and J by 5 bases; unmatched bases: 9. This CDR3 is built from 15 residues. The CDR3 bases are TGTGCCAGCAGTCCCGGGACAGGGGAGAGGGAGACCCAGTACTTC. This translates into CASSPGTGERETQYF.

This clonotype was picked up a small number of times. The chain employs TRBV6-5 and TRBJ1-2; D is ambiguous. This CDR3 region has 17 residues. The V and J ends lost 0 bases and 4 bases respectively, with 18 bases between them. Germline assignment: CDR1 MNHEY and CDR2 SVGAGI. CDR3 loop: CASSYSASRGVLYGYTF. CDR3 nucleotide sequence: TGTGCCAGCAGTTACTCTGCCAGCCGTGGGGTACTCTATGGCTACACCTTC.

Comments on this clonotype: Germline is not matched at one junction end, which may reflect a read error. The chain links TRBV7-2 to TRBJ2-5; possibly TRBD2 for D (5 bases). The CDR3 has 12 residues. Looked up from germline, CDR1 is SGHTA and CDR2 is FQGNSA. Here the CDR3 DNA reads TGTGCCAGCAGCTTAGAGAGGGAGACCCAGCACTTC. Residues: CASSLERETQHF.

CDR3 sequence: CATSPAVWYQPQHF. In nucleotides, the CDR3 is TGTGCCACCTCTCCAGCAGTGTGGTATCAGCCCCAGCATTTT. This chain uses TRBV6-2 or TRBV6-3 with TRBJ1-5; D unresolved. The CDR3 spans 14 residues. V dropped 10 bases and J dropped 5 bases, with 18 bases sitting between them. In germline, CDR1 is MNHEY, CDR2 SVGEGT.

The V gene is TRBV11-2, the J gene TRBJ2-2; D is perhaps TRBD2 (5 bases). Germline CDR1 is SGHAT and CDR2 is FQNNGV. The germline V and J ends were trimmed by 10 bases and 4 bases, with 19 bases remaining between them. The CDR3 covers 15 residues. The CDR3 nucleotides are TGTGCCACCCTGCTGATTCAGGCGGGCACCGGGGAGCTGTTTTTT. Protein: CATLLIQAGTGELFF.

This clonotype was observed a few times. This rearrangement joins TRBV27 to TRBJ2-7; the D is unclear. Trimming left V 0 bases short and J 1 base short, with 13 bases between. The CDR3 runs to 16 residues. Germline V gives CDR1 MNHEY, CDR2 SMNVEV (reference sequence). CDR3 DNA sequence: TGTGCCAGCAGTTTATCGCCCCCTTTATCATCCTACGAGCAGTACTTC. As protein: CASSLSPPLSSYEQYF.

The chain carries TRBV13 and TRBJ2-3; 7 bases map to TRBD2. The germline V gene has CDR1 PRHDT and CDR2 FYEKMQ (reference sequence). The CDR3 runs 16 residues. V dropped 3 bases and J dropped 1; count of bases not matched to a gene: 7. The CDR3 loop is CASSFARLAGTDTQYF. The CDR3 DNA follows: TGTGCCAGCAGCTTCGCCCGACTAGCTGGCACAGATACGCAGTATTTT.

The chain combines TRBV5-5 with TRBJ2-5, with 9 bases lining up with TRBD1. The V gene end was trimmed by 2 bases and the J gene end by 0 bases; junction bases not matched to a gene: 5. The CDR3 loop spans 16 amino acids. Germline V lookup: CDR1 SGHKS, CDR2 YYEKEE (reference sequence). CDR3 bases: TGTGCCAGCAGCTTCACCGGGACAGGGTACCAAGAGACCCAGTACTTC. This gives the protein CASSFTGTGYQETQYF.

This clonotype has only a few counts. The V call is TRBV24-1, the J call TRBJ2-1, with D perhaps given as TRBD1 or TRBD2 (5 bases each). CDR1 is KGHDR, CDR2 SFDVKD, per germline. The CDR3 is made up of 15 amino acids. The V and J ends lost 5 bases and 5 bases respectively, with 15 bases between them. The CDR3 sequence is CATSAAQTGHNEQFF. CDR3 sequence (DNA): TGTGCCACCAGTGCGGCCCAAACGGGACACAATGAGCAGTTCTTC.